This T cell receptor (beta chain) was documented in a study of shared clonotypes between healthy human individuals. Sequenced by immunoSEQ multiplex PCR; TCRdb stores in-frame clones only, minus some. The data contain approximately 2,000,000 clones, roughly 90% of them singletons. The germline V gene has CDR1 SGHAT and CDR2 FQNNGV. The germline V and J ends were trimmed by 4 bases and 0 bases, with 10 bases remaining between them. This CDR3 is 15 amino acids long. The sequencing input was naive CD4+ T cells from PBMCs. Noted subset: CD45RA+ positively selected. The TCR sequence derives from a man aged 18-30 years in good health. Some clones in this sample may be carry-over from other donors' samples. The chain has TRBV11-2 and TRBJ2-1; TRBD1 is a possible D gene (6 bases). CDR3 in amino acids: CASSWGPSSYNEQFF. The CDR3 nucleotides read TGTGCCAGCAGCTGGGGGCCTAGCTCCTACAATGAGCAGTTCTTC.